This T cell receptor beta chain was captured in a study of a mutant IDH1 vaccine in newly diagnosed glioma (TCRdb year 2021). For context, the study as a whole: Of the approximately 33 patients who were treated, approximately 62% were male and about 40% were female, and the mean age was around 40 years. Prior to enrollment, standard therapy consisting of radiotherapy alone, temozolomide alone, or radiochemotherapy with temozolomide had been administered to patients, with the combination being received by most patients. Peripheral blood was drawn at six visits: V03 (baseline), V05, V07, V10, V12 and V13. Longitudinal TCRB deep sequencing was done for 25 to 30 treated patients, wherever samples were available for exploratory analyses.

The CDR3 sequence holds 17 residues, the cysteine and phenylalanine included. The DNA shown is the 51-base CDR3, in frame from base 1. V is reduced by 6 bases and J by 1 base, leaving a spacing of 19 bases between them. Sequences SGHVS (CDR1) and FQNEAQ (CDR2) are obtained from the germline V gene. General conclusions and limits of the study: PBMC samples for TCRB deep sequencing were selected based on availability. The authors noted that analyses of patient blood samples could not be reproduced because of sample limitations. Immune responses induced by the vaccine were seen in roughly 95% of patients across multiple MHC alleles. No apparent relationship was observed between pseudoprogression and alterations in the top peripheral T cell clonotypes detected by TCRB sequencing.

For this clone: Its antigen remains undetermined. The record has no base qualities; no much larger clone is one base away.

The intended sense of this specimen's time point label: baseline, week 1 (first vaccination visit). Taken with the paper, the label for treatment or condition translates to: pre-vaccination baseline after standard-of-care therapy. All donors had newly diagnosed IDH1-mutant astrocytomas of WHO grade 3 or 4 that showed loss of nuclear ATRX. The samples were drawn from NOA16, a multicentre, single-arm, open-label phase I trial in Germany that tested a mutant IDH1 peptide vaccine in humans for the first time. Blood drawn at visit V03 was used as the baseline sample for immunogenicity testing. Genomic DNA for TCRB sequencing was extracted from EDTA blood using the DNeasy Blood and Tissue Kit. Library prep was done by the immunoSEQ multiplex PCR assay. Rearranged TCR beta chain sequences were amplified using the hsTCRB Kit according to the manufacturer's protocol. Sequencing of TCRB libraries was carried out on an Illumina MiSeq. The published analysis was carried out like this. Demultiplexing, trimming and gene mapping were performed with the kit vendor's proprietary platform. Drawn from immuneACCESS, this table holds only the in-frame rearrangements with V and J called that TCRdb kept. Clones are partly lost; checked studies trace under half to an unresolved V gene and leave the rest unexplained. V, J and clone size reflect that table, while D and trimming were determined from the DNA. This sample comprises tens of thousands of clones, 88% of them detected only once. Around 4.8% of the sample is in the top ten clones.

The sequence is built from TRBV7-8 and TRBJ1-5, with TRBD1 as a weak D call on 5 bases. The TCR originated in a middle-aged woman with glioma. Here the sequenced sample was PBMCs, taken from a glioma patient treated with radiotherapy, temozolomide or both. The nucleotides read TGTGCCAGCAGGCCCGGGGCGGCCCGGGGGAGCAATCAGCCCCAGCATTTT. This translates into CASRPGAARGSNQPQHF. Outside the CDR3, residues come from the reference TRBV7-8 and TRBJ1-5 proteins, so the full variable domain is: GAGVSQSPRYKVAKRGQDVALRCDPISGHVSLFWYQQALGQGPEFLTYFQNEAQLDKSGLPSDRFFAERPEGSVSTLKIQRTQQEDSAVYLCASRPGAARGSNQPQHFGDGTRLSIL.